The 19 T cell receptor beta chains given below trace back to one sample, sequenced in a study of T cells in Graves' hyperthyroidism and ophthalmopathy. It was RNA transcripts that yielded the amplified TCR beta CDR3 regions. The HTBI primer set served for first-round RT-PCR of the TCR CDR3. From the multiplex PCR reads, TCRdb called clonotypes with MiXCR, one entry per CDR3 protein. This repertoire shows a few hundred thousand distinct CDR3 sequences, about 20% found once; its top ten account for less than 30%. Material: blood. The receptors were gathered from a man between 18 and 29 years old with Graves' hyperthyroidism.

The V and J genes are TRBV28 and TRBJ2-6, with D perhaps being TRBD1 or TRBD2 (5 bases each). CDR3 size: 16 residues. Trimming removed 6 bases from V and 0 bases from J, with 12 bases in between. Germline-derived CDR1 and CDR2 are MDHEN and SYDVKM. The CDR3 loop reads CASSLGARSGANVLTF. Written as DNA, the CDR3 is TGTGCCAGCAGCCTCGGGGCCCGCTCTGGGGCCAACGTCCTGACTTTC.

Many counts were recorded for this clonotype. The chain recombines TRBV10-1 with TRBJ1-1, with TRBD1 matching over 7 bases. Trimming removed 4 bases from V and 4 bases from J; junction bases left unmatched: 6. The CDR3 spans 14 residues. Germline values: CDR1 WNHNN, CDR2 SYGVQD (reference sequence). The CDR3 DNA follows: TGCGCCAGCAGTGTAACGACAGGGACCACTGAAGCTTTCTTT. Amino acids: CASSVTTGTTEAFF.

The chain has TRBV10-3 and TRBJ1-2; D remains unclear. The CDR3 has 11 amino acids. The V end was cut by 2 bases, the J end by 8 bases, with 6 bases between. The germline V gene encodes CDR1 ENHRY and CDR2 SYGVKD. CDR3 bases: TGTGCCATCAGTGAGGAGGGCGGCTACACCTTC. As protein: CAISEEGGYTF.

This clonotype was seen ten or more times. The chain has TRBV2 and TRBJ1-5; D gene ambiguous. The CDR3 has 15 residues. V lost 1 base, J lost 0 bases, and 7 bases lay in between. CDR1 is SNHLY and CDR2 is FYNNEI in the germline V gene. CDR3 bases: TGTGCCAGCAGTGAAGGGCAGTATAGCAATCAGCCCCAGCATTTT. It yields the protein CASSEGQYSNQPQHF.

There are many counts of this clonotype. CDR3 residues: CASTDGNTGELFF. In nucleotides, the CDR3 is TGTGCCAGCACGGACGGGAACACCGGGGAGCTGTTTTTT. The rearrangement links TRBV6-5 to TRBJ2-2; D uncertain. The CDR3 length is 13 residues. Germline CDR1 and CDR2: MNHEY and SVGAGI. Trimming shortened V by 7 bases and J by 1 base, and 7 bases separated the two germline ends.

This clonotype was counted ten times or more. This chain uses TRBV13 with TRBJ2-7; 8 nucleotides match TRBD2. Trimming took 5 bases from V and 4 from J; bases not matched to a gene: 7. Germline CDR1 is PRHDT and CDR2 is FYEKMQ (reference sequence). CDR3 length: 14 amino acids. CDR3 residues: CASSTPGLGYEQYF. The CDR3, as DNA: TGTGCCAGCAGCACTCCGGGACTAGGATACGAGCAGTACTTC.

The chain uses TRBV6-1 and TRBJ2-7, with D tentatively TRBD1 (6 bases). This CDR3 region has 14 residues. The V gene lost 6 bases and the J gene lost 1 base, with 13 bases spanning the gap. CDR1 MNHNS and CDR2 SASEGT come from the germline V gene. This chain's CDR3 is CASRLRDTSYEQYF. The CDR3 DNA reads TGTGCCAGCAGACTCAGGGACACGTCCTACGAGCAGTACTTC.

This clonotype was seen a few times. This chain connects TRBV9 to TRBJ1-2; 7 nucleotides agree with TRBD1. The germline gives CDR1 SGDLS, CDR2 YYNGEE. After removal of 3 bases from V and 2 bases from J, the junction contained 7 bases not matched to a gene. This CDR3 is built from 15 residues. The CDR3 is CASSATGNNNYGYTF. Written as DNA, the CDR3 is TGTGCCAGCAGCGCGACAGGGAATAACAACTATGGCTACACCTTC.

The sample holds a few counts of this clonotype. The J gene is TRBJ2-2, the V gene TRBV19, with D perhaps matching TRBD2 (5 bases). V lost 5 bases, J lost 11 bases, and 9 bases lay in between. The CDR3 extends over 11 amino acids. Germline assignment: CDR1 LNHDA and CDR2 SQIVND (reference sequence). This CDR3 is CASSFGLELFF. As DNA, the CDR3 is TGTGCCAGTAGTTTTGGACTTGAGCTGTTTTTT.

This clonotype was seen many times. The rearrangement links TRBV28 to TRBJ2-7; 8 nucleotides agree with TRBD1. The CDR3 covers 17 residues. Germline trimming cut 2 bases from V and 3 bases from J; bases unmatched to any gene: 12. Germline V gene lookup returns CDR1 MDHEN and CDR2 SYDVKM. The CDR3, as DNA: TGTGCCAGCAGTTTAGGGGGTTGGACAGGGTCGATCTACGAGCAGTACTTC. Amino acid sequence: CASSLGGWTGSIYEQYF.

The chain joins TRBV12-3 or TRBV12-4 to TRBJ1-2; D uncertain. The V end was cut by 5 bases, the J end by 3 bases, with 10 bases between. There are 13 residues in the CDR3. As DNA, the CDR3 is TGTGCCAGCAGTGAAATATTAGACTATGGCTACACCTTC. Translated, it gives CASSEILDYGYTF.

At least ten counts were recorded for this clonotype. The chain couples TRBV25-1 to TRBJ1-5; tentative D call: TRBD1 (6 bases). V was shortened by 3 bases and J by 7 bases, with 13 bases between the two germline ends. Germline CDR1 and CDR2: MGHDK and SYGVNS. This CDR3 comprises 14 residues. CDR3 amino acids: CASSEIGQGQPQHF. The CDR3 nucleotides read TGTGCCAGCAGTGAGATTGGTCAGGGGCAGCCCCAGCATTTT.

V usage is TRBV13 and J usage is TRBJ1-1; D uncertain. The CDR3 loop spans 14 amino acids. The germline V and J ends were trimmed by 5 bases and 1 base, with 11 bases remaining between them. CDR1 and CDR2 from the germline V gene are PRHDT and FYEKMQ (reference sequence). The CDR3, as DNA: TGTGCCAGCAGCCCGAGATGGGGGAACACTGAAGCTTTCTTT. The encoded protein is CASSPRWGNTEAFF.

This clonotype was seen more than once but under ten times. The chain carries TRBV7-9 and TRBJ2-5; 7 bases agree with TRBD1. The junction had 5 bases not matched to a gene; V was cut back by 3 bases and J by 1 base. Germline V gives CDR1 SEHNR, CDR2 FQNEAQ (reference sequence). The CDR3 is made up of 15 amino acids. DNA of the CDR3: TGTGCCAGCAGCTTCCCAGGGACAGCCCAAGAGACCCAGTACTTC. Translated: CASSFPGTAQETQYF.

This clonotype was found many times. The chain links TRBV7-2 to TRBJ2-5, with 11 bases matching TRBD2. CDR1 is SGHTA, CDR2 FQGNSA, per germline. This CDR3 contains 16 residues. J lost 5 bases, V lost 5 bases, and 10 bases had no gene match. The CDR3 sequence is CASSSFIAGGPETQYF. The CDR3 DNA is TGTGCCAGCAGCAGTTTCATAGCGGGGGGGCCGGAGACCCAGTACTTC.

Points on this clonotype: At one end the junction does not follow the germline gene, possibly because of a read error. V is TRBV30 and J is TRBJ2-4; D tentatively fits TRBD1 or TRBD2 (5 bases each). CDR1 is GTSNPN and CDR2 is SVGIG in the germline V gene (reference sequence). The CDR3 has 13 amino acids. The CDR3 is CAWRGMGENIKYF. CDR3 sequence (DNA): TGTGCCTGGAGGGGGATGGGGGAAAACATTAAGTACTTC.

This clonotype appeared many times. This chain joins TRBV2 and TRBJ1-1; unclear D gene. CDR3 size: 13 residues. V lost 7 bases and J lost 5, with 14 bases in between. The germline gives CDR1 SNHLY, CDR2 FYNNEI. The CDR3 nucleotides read TGTGCCAGCACCCTTCTCCCGGGGACTGAAGCTTTCTTT. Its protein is CASTLLPGTEAFF.

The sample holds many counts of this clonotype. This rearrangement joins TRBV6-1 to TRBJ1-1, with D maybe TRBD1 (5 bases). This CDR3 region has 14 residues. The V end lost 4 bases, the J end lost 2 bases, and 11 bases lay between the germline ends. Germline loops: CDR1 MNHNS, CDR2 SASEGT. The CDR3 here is CASSATGGNTEAFF. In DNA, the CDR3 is TGTGCCAGCAGTGCCACGGGGGGTAACACTGAAGCTTTCTTT.

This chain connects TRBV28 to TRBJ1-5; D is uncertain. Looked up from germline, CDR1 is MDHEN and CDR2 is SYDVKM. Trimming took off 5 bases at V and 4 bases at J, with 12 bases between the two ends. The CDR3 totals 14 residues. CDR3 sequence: CASSTPGQNQPQHF. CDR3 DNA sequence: TGTGCCAGCAGTACTCCGGGCCAAAATCAGCCCCAGCATTTT. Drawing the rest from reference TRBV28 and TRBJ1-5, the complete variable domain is DVKVTQSSRYLVKRTGEKVFLECVQDMDHENMFWYRQDPGLGLRLIYFSYDVKMKEKGDIPEGYSVSREKKERFSLILESASTNQTSMYLCASSTPGQNQPQHFGDGTRLSIL.